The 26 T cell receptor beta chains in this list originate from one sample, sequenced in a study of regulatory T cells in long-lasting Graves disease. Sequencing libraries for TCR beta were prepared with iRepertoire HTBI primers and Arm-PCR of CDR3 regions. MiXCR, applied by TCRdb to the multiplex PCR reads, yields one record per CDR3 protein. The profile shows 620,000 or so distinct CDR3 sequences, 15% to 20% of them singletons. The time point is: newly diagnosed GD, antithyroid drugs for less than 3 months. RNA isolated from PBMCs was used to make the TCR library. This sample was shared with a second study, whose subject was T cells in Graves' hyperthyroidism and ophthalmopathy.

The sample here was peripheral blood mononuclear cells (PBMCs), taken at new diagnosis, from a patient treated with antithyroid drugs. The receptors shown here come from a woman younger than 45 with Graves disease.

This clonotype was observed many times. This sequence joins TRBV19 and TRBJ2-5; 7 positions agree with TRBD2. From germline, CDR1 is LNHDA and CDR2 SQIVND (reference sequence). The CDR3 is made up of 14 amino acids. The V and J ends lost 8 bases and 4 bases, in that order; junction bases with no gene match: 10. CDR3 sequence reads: CASRKGAGAETQYF. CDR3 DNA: TGTGCCAGTCGTAAAGGGGCGGGAGCAGAGACCCAGTACTTC.

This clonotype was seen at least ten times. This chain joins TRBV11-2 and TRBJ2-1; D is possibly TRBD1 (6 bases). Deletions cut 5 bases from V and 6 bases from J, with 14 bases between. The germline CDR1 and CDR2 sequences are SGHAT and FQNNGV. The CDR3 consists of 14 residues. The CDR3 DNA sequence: TGTGCCAGCAGCCTAGGGACAAAGGGCAATGAGCAGTTCTTC. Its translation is CASSLGTKGNEQFF.

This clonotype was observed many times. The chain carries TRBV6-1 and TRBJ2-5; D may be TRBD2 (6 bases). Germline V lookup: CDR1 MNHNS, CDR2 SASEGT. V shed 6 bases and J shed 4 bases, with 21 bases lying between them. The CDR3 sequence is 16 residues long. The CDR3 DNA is TGTGCCAGCAGCCAGGGAATGGGGGGTGGTGTAGAGACCCAGTACTTC. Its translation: CASSQGMGGGVETQYF.

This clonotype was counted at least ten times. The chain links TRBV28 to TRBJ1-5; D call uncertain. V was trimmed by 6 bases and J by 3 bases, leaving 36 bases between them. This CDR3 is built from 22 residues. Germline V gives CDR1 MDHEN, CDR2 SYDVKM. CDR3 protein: CASSDLTGGRTLREAYNQPQHF. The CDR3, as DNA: TGTGCCAGCAGCGATCTTACGGGAGGTCGAACCCTTAGGGAGGCCTACAATCAGCCCCAGCATTTT. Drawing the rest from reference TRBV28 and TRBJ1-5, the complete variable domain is DVKVTQSSRYLVKRTGEKVFLECVQDMDHENMFWYRQDPGLGLRLIYFSYDVKMKEKGDIPEGYSVSREKKERFSLILESASTNQTSMYLCASSDLTGGRTLREAYNQPQHFGDGTRLSIL.

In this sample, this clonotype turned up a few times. The CDR3 sequence is CASSGTGSGDYGYTF. CDR3 nucleotide sequence: TGTGCCAGCAGTGGGACAGGGTCGGGGGACTATGGCTACACCTTC. J is TRBJ1-2 and V is TRBV27; 9 positions match TRBD1. The CDR3 loop spans 15 amino acids. V dropped 5 bases and J dropped 3; count of bases not matched to a gene: 7. Per germline, CDR1 MNHEY and CDR2 SMNVEV (reference sequence).

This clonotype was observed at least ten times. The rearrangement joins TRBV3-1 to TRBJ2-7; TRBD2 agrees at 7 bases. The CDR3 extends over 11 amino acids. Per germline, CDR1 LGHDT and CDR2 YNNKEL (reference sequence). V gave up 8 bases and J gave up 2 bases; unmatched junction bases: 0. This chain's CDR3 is CASGRAYEQYF. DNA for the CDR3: TGTGCCAGCGGGAGGGCCTACGAGCAGTACTTC.

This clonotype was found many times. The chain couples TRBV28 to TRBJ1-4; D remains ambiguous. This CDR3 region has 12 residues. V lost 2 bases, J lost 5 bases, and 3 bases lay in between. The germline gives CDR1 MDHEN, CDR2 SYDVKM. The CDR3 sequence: CASSLPNEKLFF. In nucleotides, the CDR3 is TGTGCCAGCAGTTTACCCAATGAAAAACTGTTTTTT.

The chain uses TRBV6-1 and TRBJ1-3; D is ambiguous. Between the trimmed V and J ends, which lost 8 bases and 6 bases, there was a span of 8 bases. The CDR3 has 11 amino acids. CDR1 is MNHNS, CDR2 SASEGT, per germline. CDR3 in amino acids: CASLSLNTIYF. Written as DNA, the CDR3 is TGTGCCAGCTTATCCCTAAACACCATATATTTT.

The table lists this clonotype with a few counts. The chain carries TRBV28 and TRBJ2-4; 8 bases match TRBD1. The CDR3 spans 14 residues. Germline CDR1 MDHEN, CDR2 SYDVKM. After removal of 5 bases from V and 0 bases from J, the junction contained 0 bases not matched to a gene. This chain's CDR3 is CASSTGGAKNIQYF. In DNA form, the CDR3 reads TGTGCCAGCAGTACAGGGGGAGCCAAAAACATTCAGTACTTC.

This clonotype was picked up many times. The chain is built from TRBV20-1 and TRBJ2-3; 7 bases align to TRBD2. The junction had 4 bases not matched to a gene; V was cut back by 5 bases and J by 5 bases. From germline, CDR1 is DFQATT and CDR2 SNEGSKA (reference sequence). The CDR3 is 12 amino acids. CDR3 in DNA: TGCAGTGCTCGGAGCGGGATAGATACGCAGTATTTT. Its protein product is CSARSGIDTQYF.

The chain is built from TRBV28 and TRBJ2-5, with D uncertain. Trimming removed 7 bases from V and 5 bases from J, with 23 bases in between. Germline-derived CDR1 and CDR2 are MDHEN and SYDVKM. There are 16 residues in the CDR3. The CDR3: CASIGVPPKYGETQYF. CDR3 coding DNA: TGTGCCAGCATTGGGGTGCCTCCCAAGTACGGGGAGACCCAGTACTTC.

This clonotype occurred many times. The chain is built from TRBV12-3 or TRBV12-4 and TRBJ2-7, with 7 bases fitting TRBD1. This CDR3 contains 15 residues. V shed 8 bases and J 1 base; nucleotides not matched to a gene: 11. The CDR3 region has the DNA TGTGCCAGCGATACAGATGGGACAGATTCCTACGAGCAGTACTTC. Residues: CASDTDGTDSYEQYF.

In nucleotides, the CDR3 is TGTGCCAGTACCCAGGGGCAGGGAAGGAACAAAAACATTCAGTACTTC. Its translation: CASTQGQGRNKNIQYF. The V gene is TRBV19, the J gene TRBJ2-4, with D perhaps matching TRBD1 (6 bases). CDR1 and CDR2 from the germline V gene are LNHDA and SQIVND (reference sequence). V shed 7 bases and J shed 3 bases, with 19 bases lying between them. The CDR3 contains 16 residues.

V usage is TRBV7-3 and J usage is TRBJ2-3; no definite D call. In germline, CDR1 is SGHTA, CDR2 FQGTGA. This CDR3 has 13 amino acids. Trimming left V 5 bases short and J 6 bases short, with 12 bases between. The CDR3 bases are TGTGCCAGCAGCCCCCCAGGAGATGATACGCAGTATTTT. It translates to CASSPPGDDTQYF.

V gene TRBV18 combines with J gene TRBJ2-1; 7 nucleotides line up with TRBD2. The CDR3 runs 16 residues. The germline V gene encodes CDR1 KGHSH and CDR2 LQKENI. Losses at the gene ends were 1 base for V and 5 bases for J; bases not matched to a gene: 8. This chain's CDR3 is CASSPLRAGSDNEQFF. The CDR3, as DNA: TGTGCCAGCTCACCACTTCGAGCGGGGAGCGACAATGAGCAGTTCTTC.

The CDR3 DNA follows: TGTGCCAGCAGCAAAAGCCTAGCGCACGCCTACAATGAGCAGTTCTTC. Residues: CASSKSLAHAYNEQFF. V gene TRBV27 combines with J gene TRBJ2-1; D is perhaps TRBD2 (6 bases). CDR1 is MNHEY and CDR2 is SMNVEV in the germline V gene (reference sequence). This CDR3 spans 16 amino acids. The V end was cut by 6 bases, the J end by 2 bases, with 17 bases between.

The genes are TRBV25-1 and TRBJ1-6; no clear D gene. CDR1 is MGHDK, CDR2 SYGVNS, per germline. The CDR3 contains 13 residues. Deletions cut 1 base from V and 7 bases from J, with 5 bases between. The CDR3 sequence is CASSELINSPLHF. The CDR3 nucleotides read TGTGCCAGCAGTGAATTAATAAATTCACCCCTCCACTTT.

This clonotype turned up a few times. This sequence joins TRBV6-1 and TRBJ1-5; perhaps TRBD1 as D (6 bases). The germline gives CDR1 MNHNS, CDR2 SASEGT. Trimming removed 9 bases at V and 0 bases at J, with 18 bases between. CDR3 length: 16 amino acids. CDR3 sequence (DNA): TGTGCCAGTACGTCTTTTACAGGGTATAGCAATCAGCCCCAGCATTTT. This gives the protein CASTSFTGYSNQPQHF.

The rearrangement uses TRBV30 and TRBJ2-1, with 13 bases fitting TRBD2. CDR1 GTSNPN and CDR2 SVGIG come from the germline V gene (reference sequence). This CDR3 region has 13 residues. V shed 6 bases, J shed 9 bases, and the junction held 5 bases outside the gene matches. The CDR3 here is CACSGTSGIEQFF. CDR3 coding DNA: TGTGCCTGTTCCGGGACTAGCGGGATTGAGCAGTTCTTC.

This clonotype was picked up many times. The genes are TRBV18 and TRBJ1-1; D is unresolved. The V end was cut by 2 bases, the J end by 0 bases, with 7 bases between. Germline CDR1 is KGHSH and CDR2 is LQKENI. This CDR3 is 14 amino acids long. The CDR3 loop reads CASSPTGMNTEAFF. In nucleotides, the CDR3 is TGTGCCAGCTCACCAACCGGAATGAACACTGAAGCTTTCTTT.

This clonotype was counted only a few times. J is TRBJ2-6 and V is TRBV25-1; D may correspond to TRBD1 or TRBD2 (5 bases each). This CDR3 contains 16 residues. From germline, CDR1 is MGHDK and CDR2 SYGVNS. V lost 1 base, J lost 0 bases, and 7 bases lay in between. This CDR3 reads CASSESGASGANVLTF. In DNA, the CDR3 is TGTGCCAGCAGTGAATCCGGGGCCTCTGGGGCCAACGTCCTGACTTTC.

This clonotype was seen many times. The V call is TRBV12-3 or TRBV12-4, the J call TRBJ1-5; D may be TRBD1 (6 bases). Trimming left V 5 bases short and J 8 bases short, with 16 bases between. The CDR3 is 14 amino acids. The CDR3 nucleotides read TGTGCCAGCAGTCCTTCGGGGGGCTCGGAGCCCCAGCATTTT. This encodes CASSPSGGSEPQHF.

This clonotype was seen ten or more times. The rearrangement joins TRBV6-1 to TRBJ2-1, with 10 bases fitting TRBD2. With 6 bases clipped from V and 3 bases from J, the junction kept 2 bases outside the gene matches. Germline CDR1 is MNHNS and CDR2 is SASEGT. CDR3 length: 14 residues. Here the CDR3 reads CASSPSGSYNEQFF. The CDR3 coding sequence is TGTGCCAGCAGCCCTAGCGGGAGCTACAATGAGCAGTTCTTC.

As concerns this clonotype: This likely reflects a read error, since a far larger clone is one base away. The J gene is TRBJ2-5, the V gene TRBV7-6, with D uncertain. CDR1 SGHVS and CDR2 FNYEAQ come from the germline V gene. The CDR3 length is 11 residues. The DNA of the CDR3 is TGTGCCAGCAACTTACAAGAGACCCAGTACTTC. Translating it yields CASNLQETQYF. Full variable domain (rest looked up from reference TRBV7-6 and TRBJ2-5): GAGVSQSPRYKVTKRGQDVALRCDPISGHVSLYWYRQALGQGPEFLTYFNYEAQQDKSGLPNDRFSAERPEGSISTLTIQRTEQRDSAMYRCASNLQETQYFGPGTRLLVL.

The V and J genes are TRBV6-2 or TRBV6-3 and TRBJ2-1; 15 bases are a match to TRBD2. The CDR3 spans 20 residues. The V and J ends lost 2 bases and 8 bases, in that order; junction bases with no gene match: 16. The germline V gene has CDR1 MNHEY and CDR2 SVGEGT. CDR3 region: CASSYRGTSGRPGYLYEQFF. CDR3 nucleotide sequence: TGTGCCAGCAGTTACCGAGGGACTAGCGGGAGGCCGGGTTATTTATATGAGCAGTTCTTC.

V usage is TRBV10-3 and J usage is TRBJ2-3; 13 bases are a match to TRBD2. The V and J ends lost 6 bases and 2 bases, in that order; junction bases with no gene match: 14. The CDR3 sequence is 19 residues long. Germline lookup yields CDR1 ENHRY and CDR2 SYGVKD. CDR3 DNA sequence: TGTGCCATCAGGTCCTCCGGGACTAGCGGGAAAGGGGCCACAGATACGCAGTATTTT. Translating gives CAIRSSGTSGKGATDTQYF.